The subject of this entry is one T cell receptor beta chain. These data belong to a study of T cell changes during pregnancy in multiple sclerosis. Trimming pared 4 bases from V and 7 bases from J, leaving 15 bases between. CDR3 length: 14 amino acids. Germline-derived CDR1 and CDR2 are SGHNT and YYREEE (reference sequence). Profiled with immunoSEQ multiplex PCR; TCRdb holds only in-frame clones, not every one. Of more than 90,000 clones in the sample, around 90% were seen once. This sequence originates from a female donor with multiple sclerosis, enrolled in a pregnancy study. The sequencing here drew on peripheral blood, taken in the third trimester of pregnancy. The V call is TRBV5-4, the J call TRBJ2-1, with D perhaps TRBD1 (6 bases). In nucleotides, the CDR3 is TGTGCCAGCAGCCCACTGCGGCAGGGGAATGAGCAGTTCTTC. Translation gives CASSPLRQGNEQFF.